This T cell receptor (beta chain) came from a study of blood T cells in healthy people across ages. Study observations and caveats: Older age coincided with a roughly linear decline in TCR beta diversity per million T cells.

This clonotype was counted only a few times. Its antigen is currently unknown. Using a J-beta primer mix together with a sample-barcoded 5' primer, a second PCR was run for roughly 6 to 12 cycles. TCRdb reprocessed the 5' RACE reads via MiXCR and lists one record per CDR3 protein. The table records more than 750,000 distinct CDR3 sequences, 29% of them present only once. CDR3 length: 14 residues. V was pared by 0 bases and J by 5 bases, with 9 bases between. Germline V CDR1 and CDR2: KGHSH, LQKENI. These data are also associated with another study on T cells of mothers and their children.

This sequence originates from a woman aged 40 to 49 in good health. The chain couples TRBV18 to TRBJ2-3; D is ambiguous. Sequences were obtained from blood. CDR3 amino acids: CASSPPEVRDTQYF. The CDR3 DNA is TGTGCCAGCTCACCACCCGAAGTGAGAGATACGCAGTATTTT.